The clone carrying this T cell receptor beta chain showed up just once. Its specificity is not known. This specimen belongs to a study of PD-1 blockade in classical Hodgkin lymphoma. General observations from the study: Newly diagnosed patients were reported to exhibit reduced baseline TCR diversity relative to healthy donors. Factors driving the repertoire differences, possibly disease activity or prior therapy, remain undefined.

Time point of the sample: newly diagnosed, previously untreated cHL patient sample. Investigators isolated CD4+ T cells from thawed PBMCs through magnetic negative selection. Comparison samples consisted of PBMCs from newly diagnosed, untreated classical Hodgkin lymphoma. Method: immunoSEQ multiplex PCR; TCRdb's copy keeps in-frame clones and lacks some. The repertoire holds around 30,000 clones, with around nine tenths as singletons. This CDR3 contains 15 residues. Germline assignment: CDR1 MNHEY and CDR2 SVGAGI. V lost 0 bases to trimming and J lost 9 bases, with 12 bases between them. This clonotype originated in a human donor with classical Hodgkin lymphoma. The sequencing sample was made of CD4+ T cells from blood. The chain combines TRBV6-5 with TRBJ1-6; D ambiguous. The CDR3 reads CASSYSGEGGSPLHF. The CDR3 nucleotides read TGTGCCAGCAGTTACTCGGGAGAGGGAGGTTCACCCCTCCACTTT.